The next 23 T cell receptor beta chains were all read from a single sample in a study of blood T cell repertoires in COVID-19. Sequencing was performed with immunoSEQ multiplex PCR; in TCRdb, only in-frame clones are kept and a portion is missing. The table includes 50,000 to 70,000 clones, approximately 80% detected once. The specimen was peripheral blood. These receptors all come from a woman aged 55 to 70 with acute or convalescent COVID-19.

Written as DNA, the CDR3 is TGTGCCAGCAGCCAGGGCCCTCGGTACGAGCAGTACTTC. As protein: CASSQGPRYEQYF. The chain employs TRBV7-9 and TRBJ2-7; a possible D gene is TRBD1 (5 bases). Between the trimmed V and J ends, which lost 5 bases and 4 bases, there was a span of 12 bases. Per germline, CDR1 SEHNR and CDR2 FQNEAQ (reference sequence). The CDR3 spans 13 residues. The full variable domain, with the rest looked up from reference TRBV7-9 and TRBJ2-7, is DTGVSQNPRHKITKRGQNVTFRCDPISEHNRLYWYRQTLGQGPEFLTYFQNEAQLEKSRLLSDRFSAERPKGSFSTLEIQRTEQGDSAMYLCASSQGPRYEQYFGPGTRLTVT.

This chain uses TRBV19 with TRBJ1-1; D ambiguous. Germline V gives CDR1 LNHDA, CDR2 SQIVND (reference sequence). Between the trimmed V and J ends, which lost 8 bases and 1 base, there was a span of 17 bases. The CDR3 extends over 15 amino acids. The CDR3 loop reads CASQMAGIGNTEAFF. CDR3 coding DNA: TGTGCCAGTCAAATGGCGGGGATCGGGAACACTGAAGCTTTCTTT.

The chain joins TRBV6-1 to TRBJ2-2, with 10 bases lining up with TRBD2. The CDR3 loop spans 16 amino acids. Germline CDR1 is MNHNS and CDR2 is SASEGT. The trim removed 2 bases at V and 1 base at J, leaving 1 base unmatched. The CDR3 here is CASSELAGENTGELFF. The CDR3 DNA sequence: TGTGCCAGCAGTGAACTAGCGGGGGAGAACACCGGGGAGCTGTTTTTT.

The chain employs TRBV2 and TRBJ1-2; the D is unclear. Germline V gene data show CDR1 as SNHLY and CDR2 as FYNNEI. The CDR3 is 14 residues long. V lost 0 bases and J 3 bases, leaving 8 bases between the germline ends. The CDR3 bases are TGTGCCAGCAGTGAAGCACGCGGGGACTATGGCTACACCTTC. As protein: CASSEARGDYGYTF.

The rearrangement joins TRBV5-1 to TRBJ2-1; 10 bases fit TRBD1. Germline values: CDR1 SGHRS, CDR2 YFSETQ. This CDR3 has 12 residues. V shed 7 bases, J shed 7 bases, and the junction held 2 bases outside the gene matches. CDR3 sequence reads: CASSDRGNEQFF. The CDR3 DNA reads TGCGCCAGCTCGGACAGGGGGAATGAGCAGTTCTTC.

Here the CDR3 reads CASSLQGSYEQYF. The DNA of the CDR3 is TGTGCCAGCAGCTTGCAGGGATCCTACGAGCAGTACTTC. The chain links TRBV5-6 to TRBJ2-7, with D perhaps matching TRBD1 (5 bases). The CDR3 runs 13 residues. Germline values: CDR1 SGHDT, CDR2 YYEEEE. V lost 1 base and J lost 1, with 6 bases in between.

This clone was counted between two and nine times. The chain recombines TRBV10-2 with TRBJ1-1; perhaps TRBD1 as D (5 bases). CDR1 and CDR2 from the germline V gene are WSHSY and SAAADI. The CDR3 runs 14 residues. Trimming pared 0 bases from V and 11 bases from J, leaving 16 bases between. CDR3 sequence (DNA): TGCGCCAGCAGTGAGTCGGGCAGGGTTGTAGAGGCTTTCTTT. Translating it yields CASSESGRVVEAFF.

The J gene is TRBJ2-7, the V gene TRBV5-4; D is perhaps TRBD2 (7 bases). This CDR3 region has 13 residues. The ends were cut back, 5 bases at V and 7 bases at J, with 16 bases in the middle. From germline, CDR1 is SGHNT and CDR2 YYREEE (reference sequence). DNA for the CDR3: TGTGCCAGCAGGACTAGGGGGGGCGGGGAGCAGTACTTC. Encoded protein: CASRTRGGGEQYF.

This chain connects TRBV5-1 to TRBJ2-3; TRBD2 agrees at 9 bases. The CDR3 is 15 residues long. CDR1 is SGHRS, CDR2 YFSETQ, per germline. J gave up 4 bases and V 4 bases, and 7 bases lay outside the gene matches. In DNA form, the CDR3 reads TGCGCCAGCAGCCTTAGCGGGGGAGGGGCAGATACGCAGTATTTT. Its protein is CASSLSGGGADTQYF.

The rearrangement uses TRBV5-1 and TRBJ2-7, with D perhaps TRBD2 (7 bases). Germline-derived CDR1 and CDR2 are SGHRS and YFSETQ. V lost 4 bases and J lost 4, with 24 bases in between. The CDR3 has 17 residues. This CDR3 is CASSPRSRVRGGYEQYF. In DNA, the CDR3 is TGCGCCAGCAGCCCACGGTCCAGGGTTAGGGGGGGATACGAGCAGTACTTC.

The V gene is TRBV29-1, the J gene TRBJ2-1; 8 bases align to TRBD2. After removal of 3 bases from V and 9 bases from J, the junction contained 4 bases not matched to a gene. Germline V CDR1 and CDR2: SQVTM, ANQGSEA. The CDR3 is made up of 12 amino acids. The CDR3 DNA follows: TGCAGCGTTGATCGGGGGGGGCGTGAGCAGTTCTTC. Amino acids: CSVDRGGREQFF.

The chain employs TRBV30 and TRBJ1-1, with a possible D match to TRBD1 (5 bases). Trimming cost V 3 bases and J 3 bases, with 17 bases left between them. Germline-derived CDR1 and CDR2 are GTSNPN and SVGIG (reference sequence). The CDR3 totals 15 residues. Here the CDR3 reads CAWREGSRGDTEAFF. CDR3 DNA sequence: TGTGCCTGGAGGGAGGGGTCACGTGGAGACACTGAAGCTTTCTTT.

This rearrangement joins TRBV5-6 to TRBJ2-7; 7 bases map to TRBD1. The V segment lost 3 bases and the J segment 2 bases; nucleotides outside the gene matches: 2. The CDR3 runs 13 residues. Germline assignment: CDR1 SGHDT and CDR2 YYEEEE. Here the CDR3 reads CASSSGTAYEQYF. In DNA, the CDR3 is TGTGCCAGCAGCTCGGGGACAGCCTACGAGCAGTACTTC.

J is TRBJ1-2 and V is TRBV6-1; TRBD1 agrees at 8 bases. The CDR3 runs 14 residues. Germline V gene lookup returns CDR1 MNHNS and CDR2 SASEGT. Trimming removed 5 bases from V and 8 bases from J; junction bases left unmatched: 10. CDR3 sequence (DNA): TGTGCCAGCAGTTATAGGCAGGGGGCGGAAGGCTACACCTTC. This translates into CASSYRQGAEGYTF.

The chain uses TRBV5-5 and TRBJ1-2, with D possibly being TRBD1 (5 bases). Trimming shortened V by 4 bases and J by 0 bases, and 16 bases separated the two germline ends. Germline CDR1 and CDR2: SGHKS and YYEKEE (reference sequence). The length of the CDR3 is 16 residues. This CDR3 is CASSPPAGRANYGYTF. Here the CDR3 DNA reads TGTGCCAGCAGCCCACCGGCAGGGAGGGCTAACTATGGCTACACCTTC.

In DNA, the CDR3 is TGTGCCAGCAGTCATTCGGGGGGCGGAACAGATACGCAGTATTTT. Translation: CASSHSGGGTDTQYF. The chain couples TRBV6-4 to TRBJ2-3, with D tentatively TRBD2 (7 bases). The germline V gene has CDR1 MRHNA and CDR2 SNTAGT. The CDR3 extends over 15 amino acids. The V and J ends lost 5 bases and 3 bases respectively, with 15 bases between them.

J is TRBJ2-1 and V is TRBV15; D is undetermined. This CDR3 contains 15 residues. V lost 7 bases to trimming and J lost 0 bases, with 13 bases between them. Per the germline V gene, CDR1 is LNHNV and CDR2 is YYDKDF (reference sequence). The CDR3 coding sequence is TGTGCCACCACCCCATCTAGAGGCTCCTACAATGAGCAGTTCTTC. This gives the protein CATTPSRGSYNEQFF.

The chain is built from TRBV14 and TRBJ2-2; TRBD1 matches at 7 bases. CDR1 is SGHDN and CDR2 is FVKESK in the germline V gene. The CDR3 spans 15 residues. Trimming at V came to 1 base and at J to 2 bases, leaving 1 base not matched to a gene. CDR3 residues: CASSQGQGNTGELFF. The CDR3 region has the DNA TGTGCCAGCAGCCAAGGACAGGGAAACACCGGGGAGCTGTTTTTT.

V gene TRBV4-2 combines with J gene TRBJ2-3; D perhaps matches TRBD1 (5 bases). Germline values: CDR1 LGHNA, CDR2 YNFKEQ. Trimming left V 5 bases short and J 5 bases short, with 11 bases between. This CDR3 is 13 amino acids long. CDR3 DNA sequence: TGTGCCAGCAGCTCAGGGTCTGGAGATACGCAGTATTTT. Its protein product is CASSSGSGDTQYF.

V usage is TRBV6-1 and J usage is TRBJ1-3; D remains ambiguous. The CDR3 has 15 amino acids. Trimming removed 1 base from V and 4 bases from J, with 11 bases in between. Germline loops: CDR1 MNHNS, CDR2 SASEGT. In DNA form, the CDR3 reads TGTGCCAGCAGTGAAGGGGGAGCTCCAGGAAACACCATATATTTT. Translating it yields CASSEGGAPGNTIYF.

J is TRBJ2-4 and V is TRBV2; TRBD2 matches 8 bases. V dropped 7 bases and J dropped 2; count of bases not matched to a gene: 4. The germline V gene encodes CDR1 SNHLY and CDR2 FYNNEI. The CDR3 is 14 amino acids. The CDR3 loop is CASTGGSTKNIQYF. CDR3 nucleotide sequence: TGTGCCAGCACGGGGGGGAGCACCAAAAACATTCAGTACTTC.

CDR3 sequence reads: CASSHQGQGPYQPQHF. The DNA for the CDR3 is TGTGCCAGCAGCCACCAGGGACAGGGCCCTTATCAGCCCCAGCATTTT. The rearrangement links TRBV3-1 (or the pseudogene TRBV3-2) to TRBJ1-5; 9 nucleotides agree with TRBD1. This CDR3 is 16 amino acids long. Germline-derived CDR1 and CDR2 are LGHDT and YNNKEL (reference sequence). The V and J ends lost 3 bases and 5 bases, in that order; junction bases with no gene match: 8.

V usage is TRBV10-2 and J usage is TRBJ2-2; a possible D gene is TRBD1 (6 bases). Germline V CDR1 and CDR2: WSHSY, SAAADI. This CDR3 is 15 amino acids long. V was clipped by 8 bases and J by 7 bases, with 20 bases between them. Here the CDR3 DNA reads TGCGCCAGCGCCCGAGGACAGCGACTTAGCGGGGAGCTGTTTTTT. It specifies CASARGQRLSGELFF.